This entry concerns a single T cell receptor beta chain. This sample is drawn from a study of human T cells and chemical hapten exposure. The length of the CDR3 is 11 residues. Germline V gives CDR1 WNHNN, CDR2 SYGVQD (reference sequence). Trimming shortened V by 11 bases and J by 8 bases, and 12 bases separated the two germline ends. TCRdb re-derived calls from the RACE reads in MiXCR, one entry per CDR3 protein. The data show 80,000 to 100,000 distinct CDR3 sequences, approximately 10% seen once. Specified time point: pre-sensitization, week 0. As for treatment: therapeutic diphenylcyclopropenone sensitization with weekly scalp DPC.

The sequenced sample was whole blood, obtained in connection with sensitization to the hapten diphenylcyclopropenone (DPC). This clonotype was obtained from a woman aged 55-69 years with alopecia areata. Some clones in this sample may be carry-over from other donors' samples. The J gene is TRBJ1-4, the V gene TRBV10-1; D may be TRBD1 (5 bases). Written as DNA, the CDR3 is TGCGCCTCCGGGACTAGAGAAAAACTGTTTTTT. Amino acids: CASGTREKLFF.